This entry features one T cell receptor (beta chain) sequence. As yet, its antigen is unknown. This sample was taken from a study of T cell repertoires in cytomegalovirus infection. One entry per CDR3 protein results from TCRdb running MiXCR on the reads. The profile covers about 68,000 distinct CDR3 sequences, with under 25% appearing a single time and approximately 79% taken by the ten largest. CDR1 is MDHEN, CDR2 SYDVKM, per germline. V lost 2 bases, J lost 15 bases, and 7 bases stayed unmatched. The CDR3 has 12 amino acids. The specimen sequenced was PBMCs, sequenced either directly or after in vitro stimulation (not recorded which). This chain uses TRBV28 with TRBJ2-1, with TRBD2 matching over 7 bases. This sequence was found in a human donor in good health (CMV status not recorded). Some clones in this sample may be carry-over from other donors' samples. CDR3 region: CASSLGLGEGFF. In DNA form, the CDR3 reads TGTGCCAGCAGTTTAGGGCTAGGGGAGGGGTTCTTC.